This T cell receptor beta chain was sequenced for a study of CD8 T cells in Susac syndrome. Study context: At blood draw, Susac syndrome patients were therapy-naive, on corticosteroids, or on intravenous immunoglobulin alone.

RNA totalling roughly 0.5 to 1 ug underwent reverse transcription with random hexamers. By means of immunoSEQ multiplex PCR, TCR beta CDR3 spanning 54 Vbeta and 13 Jbeta underwent amplification. MiXCR was run by TCRdb on the immunoSEQ multiplex PCR reads, yielding one entry per CDR3 protein. The table records 150,000 or so distinct CDR3 sequences, approximately 95% of them present only once. This CDR3 spans 17 amino acids. Germline V gene sequence: CDR1 SQVTM, CDR2 ANQGSEA. Trimming removed 1 base from V and 0 bases from J; junction bases left unmatched: 7. The chain is built from TRBV29-1 and TRBJ2-1, with TRBD2 identical over 9 bases. Input material: CD4+ T cells from PBMCs. The clonotype originates from a human donor with Susac syndrome. CDR3 sequence: CSVEGLAGGISYNEQFF. In nucleotides, the CDR3 is TGCAGCGTTGAAGGTCTGGCGGGGGGGATCTCCTACAATGAGCAGTTCTTC.